These T cell receptor beta chains were read from a single sample in a study of blood T cell repertoires in COVID-19. Data came from immunoSEQ multiplex PCR; TCRdb stores just in-frame clones and leaves some out. The data show 250,000 to 350,000 clones, with approximately 87% seen just once and under 3.5% held by the top ten. The sample taken for sequencing was peripheral blood. The receptor source for this set is a woman in her thirties with COVID-19, enrolled during active disease. The CDR3 runs from the conserved cysteine through the conserved F or W. The D gene is left open where the match is weak. The listing skips clone size in some rows; elsewhere it reads once, few, many or a size class.

size: -
J: TRBJ2-1
D: -
length: 17
V: TRBV5-8
CDR3: CASSLKILATSYNEQFF
DNA: TGTGCCAGCAGCTTGAAAATTCTAGCTACTTCCTACAATGAGCAGTTCTTC

size: few
J: TRBJ1-1
D: -
length: 15
V: TRBV5-1
CDR3: CASSLDGRSNTEAFF
DNA: TGCGCCAGCAGCTTGGATGGCCGATCGAACACTGAAGCTTTCTTT

size: -
J: TRBJ1-4
D: -
length: 16
V: TRBV5-1
CDR3: CASSGDQGIANEKLFF
DNA: TGCGCCAGCAGTGGGGATCAGGGAATAGCTAATGAAAAACTGTTTTTT

size: -
J: TRBJ1-1
D: -
length: 14
V: TRBV6-5
CDR3: CASTPGGMNTEAFF
DNA: TGTGCCAGCACCCCGGGGGGCATGAACACTGAAGCTTTCTTT

size: -
J: TRBJ1-2
D: TRBD1
length: 15
V: TRBV19
CDR3: CASSKLRQGDYGYTF
DNA: TGTGCCAGTAGTAAGCTGCGACAGGGGGACTATGGCTACACCTTC

size: -
J: TRBJ1-1
D: -
length: 12
V: TRBV12-3/TRBV12-4
CDR3: CASSGMRTEAFF
DNA: TGTGCCAGCTCCGGGATGCGAACTGAAGCTTTCTTT

size: few
J: TRBJ2-3
D: TRBD2
length: 15
V: TRBV20-1
CDR3: CSASGGSGPTDTQYF
DNA: TGCAGTGCTAGTGGGGGTAGCGGGCCCACAGATACGCAGTATTTT

size: -
J: TRBJ1-2
D: TRBD1
length: 13
V: TRBV3-1/TRBV3-2
CDR3: CASADRANYGYTF
DNA: TGTGCCAGCGCGGACAGGGCTAACTATGGCTACACCTTC

size: -
J: TRBJ2-2
D: -
length: 15
V: TRBV5-4
CDR3: CASSQKGVNTGELFF
DNA: TGTGCCAGCAGCCAGAAGGGGGTGAACACCGGGGAGCTGTTTTTT

size: -
J: TRBJ2-5
D: -
length: 14
V: TRBV10-3
CDR3: CAISLQGGGETQYF
DNA: TGTGCCATCAGCCTCCAGGGAGGTGGAGAGACCCAGTACTTC

size: -
J: TRBJ1-2
D: -
length: 13
V: TRBV28
CDR3: CASSYGSNYGYTF
DNA: TGTGCCAGCAGCTACGGTTCTAACTATGGCTACACCTTC

size: -
J: TRBJ2-1
D: TRBD2
length: 14
V: TRBV24-1
CDR3: CATTGTSGRGEQFF
DNA: TGTGCCACCACCGGGACTAGCGGGAGAGGTGAGCAGTTCTTC

size: -
J: TRBJ1-2
D: -
length: 15
V: TRBV7-9
CDR3: CASSLTRGGGYGYTF
DNA: TGTGCCAGCAGCTTAACCAGGGGCGGGGGCTATGGCTACACCTTC

size: -
J: TRBJ1-5
D: -
length: 13
V: TRBV4-1
CDR3: CASSQHSNQPQHF
DNA: TGCGCCAGCAGCCAACATAGCAATCAGCCCCAGCATTTT

size: few
J: TRBJ1-1
D: -
length: 14
V: TRBV5-8
CDR3: CASTLRRQYTEAFF
DNA: TGTGCCAGCACCTTGAGGAGACAGTACACTGAAGCTTTCTTT

size: -
J: TRBJ1-2
D: TRBD1
length: 15
V: TRBV27
CDR3: CASSIGTGRDYGYTF
DNA: TGTGCCAGCAGTATCGGGACAGGACGGGACTATGGCTACACCTTC

size: -
J: TRBJ1-1
D: TRBD1
length: 16
V: TRBV5-6
CDR3: CASSFTRDRAREKAFF
DNA: TGTGCCAGCAGCTTTACCCGGGACAGGGCCCGGGAAAAAGCTTTCTTT

size: -
J: TRBJ2-7
D: -
length: 15
V: TRBV9
CDR3: CASSSQTDSSYEQYF
DNA: TGTGCCAGCAGCTCCCAGACAGATAGCTCCTACGAGCAGTACTTC

size: -
J: TRBJ2-1
D: TRBD1
length: 17
V: TRBV5-1
CDR3: CASSLTGVRTVLAEQFF
DNA: TGCGCCAGCAGCCTAACAGGGGTGAGGACTGTACTCGCTGAGCAGTTCTTC

size: -
J: TRBJ2-7
D: -
length: 14
V: TRBV5-6
CDR3: CASSLQGLSYEQYF
DNA: TGTGCCAGCAGCTTGCAGGGTCTCTCCTACGAGCAGTACTTC

size: -
J: TRBJ1-1
D: TRBD1
length: 15
V: TRBV6-6
CDR3: CASKEGAGVDTEAFF
DNA: TGTGCCAGCAAGGAGGGGGCCGGTGTTGACACTGAAGCTTTCTTT

size: -
J: TRBJ1-5
D: TRBD1
length: 18
V: TRBV7-6
CDR3: CASSLEPGQGLSNQPQHF
DNA: TGTGCCAGCAGCTTAGAGCCAGGACAGGGGCTCAGCAATCAGCCCCAGCATTTT

size: -
J: TRBJ1-1
D: TRBD1
length: 13
V: TRBV5-1
CDR3: CASSPSGQPEAFF
DNA: TGCGCCAGCAGCCCCTCGGGACAGCCCGAAGCTTTCTTT

size: once
J: TRBJ1-2
D: -
length: 14
V: TRBV24-1
CDR3: CATWPGPGEGGYTF
DNA: TGTGCCACCTGGCCGGGCCCAGGGGAGGGTGGCTACACCTTC

size: -
J: TRBJ1-1
D: TRBD1
length: 14
V: TRBV9
CDR3: CASSADRGYTEAFF
DNA: TGTGCCAGCAGCGCGGACAGGGGATATACTGAAGCTTTCTTT

size: -
J: TRBJ2-7
D: TRBD2
length: 15
V: TRBV3-1/TRBV3-2
CDR3: CASSQGLAGAYEQYF
DNA: TGTGCCAGCAGCCAAGGACTAGCGGGAGCCTACGAGCAGTACTTC

size: -
J: TRBJ2-1
D: -
length: 14
V: TRBV4-2
CDR3: CASSQEPRSNEQFF
DNA: TGTGCCAGCAGCCAAGAGCCTAGGTCCAATGAGCAGTTCTTC

size: -
J: TRBJ2-7
D: -
length: 16
V: TRBV27
CDR3: CASSSSGSPKSYEQYF
DNA: TGTGCCAGCAGTTCCTCGGGGAGCCCCAAGTCCTACGAGCAGTACTTC

size: -
J: TRBJ1-6
D: TRBD1
length: 14
V: TRBV27
CDR3: CASSSGTANSPLHF
DNA: TGTGCCAGCAGTTCCGGGACAGCTAATTCACCCCTCCACTTT

size: -
J: TRBJ1-6
D: -
length: 16
V: TRBV19
CDR3: CASSREAPSYNSPLHF
DNA: TGTGCCAGTAGTAGAGAGGCACCCTCCTATAATTCACCCCTCCACTTT

size: -
J: TRBJ2-2
D: TRBD1
length: 14
V: TRBV23-1
CDR3: CASGTGANTGELFF
DNA: TGCGCCAGCGGCACAGGGGCCAACACCGGGGAGCTGTTTTTT

size: -
J: TRBJ1-1
D: -
length: 13
V: TRBV24-1
CDR3: CATSDGAGTEAFF
DNA: TGTGCCACCAGTGACGGGGCGGGGACTGAAGCTTTCTTT

size: few
J: TRBJ1-4
D: -
length: 15
V: TRBV27
CDR3: CASSLSRGRGEKLFF
DNA: TGTGCCAGCAGTTTATCAAGGGGCCGGGGGGAAAAACTGTTTTTT